This TCR beta chain stems from a study of cytomegalovirus exposure and HLA in healthy donors. The primer mix had 60 Vbeta and 13 Jbeta primers. Profiling relied on immunoSEQ multiplex PCR, and the TCRdb table lists in-frame clones only, not all of them. Its table records about 130,000 clones. This receptor was taken from a man aged 18 to 29 in good health and CMV-seronegative. The specimen sequenced was PBMCs.

CDR3 sequence (DNA): TGTGCCAGTAGTGAGAGCTACGAGCAGTACTTC. Translated: CASSESYEQYF. The chain carries TRBV19 and TRBJ2-7; D not resolved. The germline V and J ends were trimmed by 5 bases and 3 bases, with 5 bases remaining between them. Germline V lookup: CDR1 LNHDA, CDR2 SQIVND (reference sequence). The CDR3 length is 11 residues.